Below are 30 T cell receptor beta chains sequenced from a single sample in a study of T cells after yellow fever vaccination. TCRdb independently ran MiXCR on the 5' RACE reads; one entry per CDR3 protein. The sample shows around 300,000 distinct CDR3 sequences, approximately 4% of them seen only once. Sequencing was performed on PBMCs, taken 15 days after the yellow fever booster vaccination. The receptor set was obtained from a man aged 18-30 years who received the YFV17D yellow fever vaccine.

This clonotype was detected many times. An end of the junction does not agree with germline; a read error may underlie this. The chain carries TRBV20-1 and TRBJ2-5, with D perhaps matching TRBD2 (6 bases). Germline lookup yields CDR1 DFQATT and CDR2 SNEGSKA (reference sequence). There are 14 residues in the CDR3. This CDR3 is CSARAPGPRGGGIF. CDR3 in DNA: TGCAGTGCTAGAGCCCCTGGTCCGAGGGGAGGCGGGATCTTC.

In this sample, this clonotype turned up many times. This chain links TRBV27 with TRBJ1-1; 8 bases match TRBD1. CDR1 and CDR2 from the germline V gene are MNHEY and SMNVEV (reference sequence). With V trimmed by 5 bases and J by 3 bases, 11 bases remained unmatched. The CDR3 consists of 16 residues. The CDR3 coding sequence is TGTGCCAGCAGTCCCCTGACAGGGGCGGCGGACACTGAAGCTTTCTTT. Protein product: CASSPLTGAADTEAFF.

The genes are TRBV5-1 and TRBJ2-3; a possible D gene is TRBD1 (6 bases). Germline-derived CDR1 and CDR2 are SGHRS and YFSETQ. The length of the CDR3 is 15 residues. Trimming removed 0 bases at V and 5 bases at J, with 13 bases between. The CDR3 DNA follows: TGCGCCAGCAGCTTGGTCAGGCCAGGGGAAGATACGCAGTATTTT. Its translation: CASSLVRPGEDTQYF.

This clonotype was seen a few times. The rearrangement joins TRBV5-1 to TRBJ1-2; tentative D call: TRBD1 (6 bases). Germline CDR1 and CDR2: SGHRS and YFSETQ. This CDR3 contains 15 residues. The V gene lost 4 bases and the J gene lost 8 bases, with 21 bases spanning the gap. CDR3 in amino acids: CASSRNRAGIEGYTF. The DNA of the CDR3 is TGCGCCAGCAGCAGAAACAGGGCGGGAATCGAAGGCTACACCTTC. The full variable domain, its missing parts supplied by reference TRBV5-1 and TRBJ1-2, is KAGVTQTPRYLIKTRGQQVTLSCSPISGHRSVSWYQQTPGQGLQFLFEYFSETQRNKGNFPGRFSGRQFSNSRSEMNVSTLELGDSALYLCASSRNRAGIEGYTFGSGTRLTVV.

This clonotype was seen many times. The rearrangement links TRBV4-3 to TRBJ2-3; tentatively, D is TRBD1 (5 bases). V gave up 5 bases and J gave up 5 bases, with 11 bases separating them. The CDR3 has 13 residues. Germline CDR1 is LGHNA and CDR2 is YSLEER. CDR3 sequence: CASSAPTEDTQYF. The CDR3 DNA reads as TGCGCCAGCAGCGCGCCGACAGAAGATACGCAGTATTTT.

This clonotype was seen at least ten times. This chain uses TRBV5-1 with TRBJ1-1; D unclear. V was clipped by 1 base and J by 0 bases, with 7 bases between them. The CDR3 sequence is 14 residues long. Germline V gene sequence: CDR1 SGHRS, CDR2 YFSETQ. This chain's CDR3 is CASSLSGLNTEAFF. For the CDR3, the DNA is TGCGCCAGCAGCTTGAGCGGATTGAACACTGAAGCTTTCTTT.

The V gene is TRBV30, the J gene TRBJ1-5; D may be TRBD1 (5 bases). The CDR3 has 14 residues. Germline CDR1 is GTSNPN and CDR2 is SVGIG (reference sequence). V lost 0 bases to trimming and J lost 4 bases, with 10 bases between them. In DNA form, the CDR3 reads TGTGCCTGGAGTGTTGGGCAGGGTAATCAGCCCCAGCATTTT. It specifies CAWSVGQGNQPQHF.

This clonotype was observed many times. This rearrangement joins TRBV2 to TRBJ2-1; TRBD1 is a possible D gene (6 bases). Germline V gene data show CDR1 as SNHLY and CDR2 as FYNNEI. This CDR3 has 15 amino acids. Trimming stripped 7 bases from V and 0 bases from J, with 13 bases between. Here the CDR3 reads CASTDQGHSYNEQFF. The CDR3 nucleotides read TGTGCCAGCACCGATCAGGGGCACTCCTACAATGAGCAGTTCTTC. Based on the CDR3 plus reference TRBV2 and TRBJ2-1, the full variable domain is EPEVTQTPSHQVTQMGQEVILRCVPISNHLYFYWYRQILGQKVEFLVSFYNNEISEKSEIFDDQFSVERPDGSNFTLKIRSTKLEDSAMYFCASTDQGHSYNEQFFGPGTRLTVL.

This clonotype was observed at least ten times. The V and J genes are TRBV4-3 and TRBJ1-4; D ambiguous. Germline lookup yields CDR1 LGHNA and CDR2 YSLEER. The CDR3 contains 15 residues. Deletions cut 0 bases from V and 7 bases from J, with 12 bases between. The CDR3 sequence is CASSQEGREGEKLFF. The CDR3 DNA reads as TGCGCCAGCAGCCAAGAAGGAAGGGAGGGTGAAAAACTGTTTTTT.

This clonotype was counted only a few times. V is TRBV19 and J is TRBJ1-5, with 8 bases aligning to TRBD1. With 7 bases clipped from V and 2 bases from J, the junction kept 13 bases outside the gene matches. The germline CDR1 and CDR2 sequences are LNHDA and SQIVND (reference sequence). The CDR3 extends over 17 amino acids. Here the CDR3 reads CASKQGDFVVGNQPQHF. The DNA for the CDR3 is TGTGCCAGTAAACAGGGGGATTTTGTGGTGGGCAATCAGCCCCAGCATTTT.

This clonotype was seen more than once but under ten times. The rearrangement joins TRBV5-1 to TRBJ2-7; 10 nucleotides line up with TRBD1. There are 15 residues in the CDR3. The junction had 9 bases not matched to a gene; V was cut back by 4 bases and J by 5 bases. The germline gives CDR1 SGHRS, CDR2 YFSETQ. DNA for the CDR3: TGCGCCAGCAGCCCACCGCGGGACAGGGGTGACGAGCAGTACTTC. Translating gives CASSPPRDRGDEQYF.

This clonotype appeared a few times. The V call is TRBV6-5, the J call TRBJ1-2; 9 nucleotides line up with TRBD1. The CDR3 runs to 14 residues. V shed 6 bases and J 8 bases; nucleotides not matched to a gene: 10. The germline gives CDR1 MNHEY, CDR2 SVGAGI. CDR3 sequence reads: CASSLDRGRKGYTF. The CDR3 DNA follows: TGTGCCAGCAGCCTGGACAGGGGAAGGAAAGGCTACACCTTC.

In this sample, this clonotype turned up many times. This sequence joins TRBV7-9 and TRBJ1-1; unclear D gene. Between the trimmed V and J ends, which lost 1 base and 4 bases, there was a span of 4 bases. Germline CDR1 SEHNR, CDR2 FQNEAQ (reference sequence). The CDR3 consists of 12 residues. The CDR3 sequence is CASSLVSTEAFF. CDR3 DNA sequence: TGTGCCAGCAGCTTAGTTTCCACTGAAGCTTTCTTT.

This clonotype has at least ten counts. V gene TRBV12-3 or TRBV12-4 combines with J gene TRBJ1-3, with D maybe TRBD1 (6 bases). V gave up 5 bases and J gave up 4 bases, with 12 bases separating them. The CDR3 length is 14 residues. The CDR3 is CASSLQGSGNTIYF. The CDR3 DNA reads as TGTGCCAGCAGTCTACAGGGCTCGGGAAACACCATATATTTT.

This clonotype showed up just a few times. The chain carries TRBV5-1 and TRBJ2-3; D may be TRBD1 or TRBD2 (6 bases each). V was cut by 2 bases and J by 1 base, with 11 bases left in between. The V gene's germline CDR1 is SGHRS and CDR2 YFSETQ. The length of the CDR3 is 15 residues. CDR3 bases: TGCGCCAGCAGCTTCGGACAGCGGGGCACAGATACGCAGTATTTT. This gives the protein CASSFGQRGTDTQYF.

This clonotype was counted a few times. This sequence joins TRBV5-1 and TRBJ2-1; D could derive from TRBD1 or TRBD2 (6 bases each). The ends were cut back, 0 bases at V and 2 bases at J, with 12 bases in the middle. Germline assignment: CDR1 SGHRS and CDR2 YFSETQ. The CDR3 length is 16 residues. In DNA form, the CDR3 reads TGCGCCAGCAGCTTGGAATTGGGGGGCGCCTACAATGAGCAGTTCTTC. Protein sequence: CASSLELGGAYNEQFF.

This clonotype showed up many times. This chain joins TRBV29-1 and TRBJ1-2, with a weak D call TRBD1 (5 bases). V was trimmed by 3 bases and J by 4 bases, leaving 9 bases between them. Germline V lookup: CDR1 SQVTM, CDR2 ANQGSEA. The CDR3 has 12 amino acids. As DNA, the CDR3 is TGCAGCGTTGATTCAGGGATCTATGGCTACACCTTC. Its protein product is CSVDSGIYGYTF.

This clonotype was seen a handful of times. The chain links TRBV3-1 to TRBJ2-2, with D maybe TRBD1 (6 bases). Trimming removed 0 bases from V and 4 bases from J, with 15 bases in between. This CDR3 has 17 residues. Germline assignment: CDR1 LGHDT and CDR2 YNNKEL (reference sequence). CDR3 protein: CASSQELMRTATGELFF. The CDR3 bases are TGTGCCAGCAGCCAAGAATTGATGAGGACAGCCACCGGGGAGCTGTTTTTT. The whole variable domain, filled in from reference TRBV3-1 and TRBJ2-2, reads DTAVSQTPKYLVTQMGNDKSIKCEQNLGHDTMYWYKQDSKKFLKIMFSYNNKELIINETVPNRFSPKSPDKAHLNLHINSLELGDSAVYFCASSQELMRTATGELFFGEGSRLTVL.

This clonotype occurred many times. For the CDR3, the DNA is TGTGCCAGCAGCCTACGCGGGGGGTTCTACAATGAGCAGTTCTTC. Amino acids: CASSLRGGFYNEQFF. This chain uses TRBV11-1 with TRBJ2-1; 8 bases fit TRBD2. Germline CDR1 SGHAT, CDR2 FQDESV (reference sequence). CDR3 length: 15 residues. Trimming cost V 5 bases and J 3 bases; bases outside gene matches: 6.

The sample holds a few counts of this clonotype. The chain combines TRBV10-3 with TRBJ1-2; possibly TRBD1 for D (5 bases). V was pared by 6 bases and J by 3 bases, with 11 bases between. The CDR3 extends over 13 amino acids. CDR1 is ENHRY, CDR2 SYGVKD, per germline. The CDR3 DNA reads TGTGCCATCAGAGGGGCGGCGGACTATGGCTACACCTTC. Its translation: CAIRGAADYGYTF.

Many counts were recorded for this clonotype. The V gene is TRBV6-4, the J gene TRBJ2-3, with 8 bases that match TRBD2. CDR3 length: 15 amino acids. The trim removed 3 bases at V and 1 base at J, leaving 3 bases unmatched. Germline V lookup: CDR1 MRHNA, CDR2 SNTAGT. The CDR3 here is CASSEGSGGTDTQYF. As DNA, the CDR3 is TGTGCCAGCAGTGAGGGTAGCGGGGGCACAGATACGCAGTATTTT.

This clonotype was seen more than once but under ten times. The chain carries TRBV5-6 and TRBJ1-6; D ambiguous. This CDR3 comprises 15 residues. Deletions cut 4 bases from V and 4 bases from J, with 12 bases between. Germline lookup yields CDR1 SGHDT and CDR2 YYEEEE. For the CDR3, the DNA is TGTGCCAGCAGCACCCGACGGAGTTATAATTCACCCCTCCACTTT. This translates into CASSTRRSYNSPLHF.

This clonotype was counted between two and nine times. This rearrangement joins TRBV30 to TRBJ1-3; possible D gene TRBD1, 6 bases. Trimming shortened V by 4 bases and J by 2 bases, and 12 bases separated the two germline ends. This CDR3 region has 14 residues. Per germline, CDR1 GTSNPN and CDR2 SVGIG (reference sequence). The DNA for the CDR3 is TGTGCCTGGAATGGGGGGCAGACTGGAAACACCATATATTTT. Translated, it gives CAWNGGQTGNTIYF.

The rearrangement uses TRBV29-1 and TRBJ1-1; no clear D. Germline CDR1 SQVTM, CDR2 ANQGSEA. This CDR3 is built from 12 residues. V was clipped by 6 bases and J by 3 bases, with 11 bases between them. For the CDR3, the DNA is TGCAGCGTGCGACTGGTGGACACTGAAGCTTTCTTT. It encodes CSVRLVDTEAFF. The whole variable domain, remainder taken from reference TRBV29-1 and TRBJ1-1, is SAVISQKPSRDICQRGTSLTIQCQVDSQVTMMFWYRQQPGQSLTLIATANQGSEATYESGFVIDKFPISRPNLTFSTLTVSNMSPEDSSIYLCSVRLVDTEAFFGQGTRLTVV.

The CDR3 sequence is CASSQGARDTEAFF. The CDR3 nucleotides are TGTGCCAGCAGCCAGGGGGCGCGGGACACTGAAGCTTTCTTT. V gene TRBV5-4 combines with J gene TRBJ1-1; 8 nucleotides line up with TRBD1. The CDR3 consists of 14 residues. The V gene's germline CDR1 is SGHNT and CDR2 YYREEE (reference sequence). The J segment lost 3 bases and the V segment lost 4 bases, leaving 5 bases of the junction unmatched.

This clonotype was detected ten times or more. The chain couples TRBV7-2 to TRBJ2-4, with D possibly TRBD2 on 5 matching bases. The V gene lost 1 base and the J gene lost 6 bases, with 10 bases spanning the gap. Germline V lookup: CDR1 SGHTA, CDR2 FQGNSA. This CDR3 has 14 amino acids. CDR3 amino acids: CASSLVFEGNIQYF. In DNA form, the CDR3 reads TGTGCCAGCAGCTTAGTCTTTGAGGGAAACATTCAGTACTTC.

This clonotype was recorded a few times. The genes are TRBV6-1 and TRBJ1-6; 9 bases are a match to TRBD1. Looked up from germline, CDR1 is MNHNS and CDR2 is SASEGT. V trimming: 6 bases; J trimming: 9 bases; junction bases outside the gene matches: 9. This CDR3 has 15 amino acids. The CDR3 DNA reads TGTGCCAGCAGCGGTCTGTGGGACAGGGCTTCACCCCTCCACTTT. This translates into CASSGLWDRASPLHF.

There are many counts of this clonotype. The CDR3 DNA is TGCGCCAGCAGCCCGGAGGGGGGGCACCAAGAGACCCAGTACTTC. This encodes CASSPEGGHQETQYF. The chain couples TRBV5-1 to TRBJ2-5, with TRBD2 as a possible D gene (7 bases). Per the germline V gene, CDR1 is SGHRS and CDR2 is YFSETQ. V was shortened by 4 bases and J by 0 bases, with 13 bases between the two germline ends. This CDR3 has 15 amino acids.

This clonotype has just a few counts. This CDR3 reads CASSPWTSGGTGELFF. The CDR3, as DNA: TGTGCCAGCAGCCCTTGGACTAGCGGGGGGACCGGGGAGCTGTTTTTT. This chain joins TRBV7-3 and TRBJ2-2; 14 nucleotides align to TRBD2. The CDR3 has 16 residues. The germline V gene has CDR1 SGHTA and CDR2 FQGTGA. Trimming removed 5 bases from V and 5 bases from J; junction bases left unmatched: 4.

This clonotype was observed at least ten times. The chain uses TRBV11-2 and TRBJ2-7, with D perhaps assigned TRBD1 or TRBD2 (5 bases each). The CDR3 has 15 amino acids. Germline V gene lookup returns CDR1 SGHAT and CDR2 FQNNGV. V lost 6 bases, J lost 3 bases, and 18 bases lay in between. The CDR3 bases are TGTGCCAGCAGTTTTAACACCGGGGCAGACTACGAGCAGTACTTC. This gives the protein CASSFNTGADYEQYF.